This T cell receptor (beta chain) was sequenced for a study of T cell responses to AZD1222 COVID-19 vaccine. The study's findings and limits: Only a handful of AZD1222 recipients were seropositive at baseline.

Trimming cost V 2 bases and J 5 bases, with 11 bases left between them. Germline loops: CDR1 KGHDR, CDR2 SFDVKD. This CDR3 is 14 amino acids long. Measured with immunoSEQ multiplex PCR; TCRdb has only the in-frame clones, and not every one. Of 200,000 or so clones in the sample, approximately 92% were seen once. In the case of this clone: Antigen unknown.

The sequence was obtained from an adult in good health. The chain employs TRBV24-1 and TRBJ2-5; the D gene is possibly TRBD1 (5 bases). The input for sequencing was peripheral blood, taken on day 0 of AZD1222 vaccination. For the CDR3, the DNA is TGTGCCACCAGTGATTCTCAGGGCCACGAGACCCAGTACTTC. Its protein product is CATSDSQGHETQYF.